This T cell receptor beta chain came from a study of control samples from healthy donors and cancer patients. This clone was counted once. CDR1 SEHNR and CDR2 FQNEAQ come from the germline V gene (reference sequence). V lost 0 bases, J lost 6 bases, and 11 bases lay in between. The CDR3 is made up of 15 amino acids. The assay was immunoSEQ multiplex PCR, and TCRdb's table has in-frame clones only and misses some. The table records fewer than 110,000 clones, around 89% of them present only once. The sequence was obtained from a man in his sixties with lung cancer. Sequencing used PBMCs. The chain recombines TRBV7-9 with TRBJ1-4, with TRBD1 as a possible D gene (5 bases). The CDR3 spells CASSLAGTSYEKLFF. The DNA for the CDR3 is TGTGCCAGCAGCTTAGCAGGGACGAGTTATGAAAAACTGTTTTTT.